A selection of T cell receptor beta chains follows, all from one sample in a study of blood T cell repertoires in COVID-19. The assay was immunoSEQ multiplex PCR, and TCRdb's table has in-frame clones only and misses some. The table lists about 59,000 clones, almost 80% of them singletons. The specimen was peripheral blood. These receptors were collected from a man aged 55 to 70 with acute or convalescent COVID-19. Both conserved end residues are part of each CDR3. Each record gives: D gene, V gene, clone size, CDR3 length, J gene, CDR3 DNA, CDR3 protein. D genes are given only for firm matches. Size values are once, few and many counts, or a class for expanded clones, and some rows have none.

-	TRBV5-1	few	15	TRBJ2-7	TGCGCCAGCAGCCCGCTCGCAGGGTTTTCCTACGAGCAGTACTTC	CASSPLAGFSYEQYF
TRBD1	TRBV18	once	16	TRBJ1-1	TGTGCCAGCTCTCCAGGGACAGGGCTAATGAACACTGAAGCTTTCTTT	CASSPGTGLMNTEAFF
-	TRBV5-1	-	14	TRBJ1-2	TGCGCCAGCAGCTTTCGGACGGGGGGTTATGGCTACACCTTC	CASSFRTGGYGYTF
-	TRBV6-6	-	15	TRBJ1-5	TGTGCCAGCAGTGATCTTAGGGAGGAAAATCAGCCCCAGCATTTT	CASSDLREENQPQHF
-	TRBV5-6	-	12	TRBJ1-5	TGTGCCAGCAGCTTGGTAGATCAGCCCCAGCATTTT	CASSLVDQPQHF
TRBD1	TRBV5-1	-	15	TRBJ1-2	TGCGCCAGCAGCTTGACAGGGGGCTTCGGCTATGGCTACACCTTC	CASSLTGGFGYGYTF
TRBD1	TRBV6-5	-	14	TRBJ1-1	TGTGCCAGCAGCCGCCAAATGGGACAGGCCGTTGCTTTCTTT	CASSRQMGQAVAFF
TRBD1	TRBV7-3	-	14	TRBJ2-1	TGTGCCAGCAGCCCCGGGACAGGGTGGGATGAGCAGTTCTTC	CASSPGTGWDEQFF
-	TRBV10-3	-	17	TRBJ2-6	TGTGCCATCAAAGGGACTGACTACTTCTCTGGGGCCAACGTCCTGACTTTC	CAIKGTDYFSGANVLTF
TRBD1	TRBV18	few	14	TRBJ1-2	TGTGCCAGCTCACCCGAAGGACAGGGTACTGGCTACACCTTC	CASSPEGQGTGYTF
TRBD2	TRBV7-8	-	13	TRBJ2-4	TGTGCCAGCAGCTTGGGACTAGCTACGGGGCAGTACTTC	CASSLGLATGQYF